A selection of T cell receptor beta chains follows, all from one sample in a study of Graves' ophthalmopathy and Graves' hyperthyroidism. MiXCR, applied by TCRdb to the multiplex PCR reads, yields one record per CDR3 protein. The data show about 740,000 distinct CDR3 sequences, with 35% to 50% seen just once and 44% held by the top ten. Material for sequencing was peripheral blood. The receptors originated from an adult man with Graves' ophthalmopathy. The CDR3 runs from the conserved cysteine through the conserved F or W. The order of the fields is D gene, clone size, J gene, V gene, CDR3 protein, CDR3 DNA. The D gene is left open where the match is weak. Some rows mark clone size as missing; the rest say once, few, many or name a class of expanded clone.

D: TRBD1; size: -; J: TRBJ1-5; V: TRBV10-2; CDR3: CASSLTQPGGISSNQPQHF; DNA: TGTGCCAGCAGCCTGACTCAGCCAGGGGGCATCTCTAGCAATCAGCCCCAGCATTTT
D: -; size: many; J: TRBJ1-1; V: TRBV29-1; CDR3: CSAGELGYTEAFF; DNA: TGCAGCGCAGGGGAACTGGGGTACACTGAAGCTTTCTTT
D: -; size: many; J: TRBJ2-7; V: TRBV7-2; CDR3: CASSLGQPQLYEQYF; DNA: TGTGCCAGCAGCTTAGGCCAGCCGCAACTCTACGAGCAGTACTTC
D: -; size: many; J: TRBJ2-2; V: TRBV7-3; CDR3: CASSMDGYTGELFF; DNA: TGTGCCAGCAGCATGGACGGGTACACCGGGGAGCTGTTTTTT
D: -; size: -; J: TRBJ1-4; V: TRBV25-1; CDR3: CASSSRRTGSTNEKLFF; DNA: TGTGCCAGCAGTTCCCGACGAACAGGGTCAACTAATGAAAAACTGTTTTTT
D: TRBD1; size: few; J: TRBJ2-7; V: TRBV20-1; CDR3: CSAESDRVNEQYF; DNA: TGCAGTGCTGAAAGCGACAGGGTAAACGAGCAGTACTTC
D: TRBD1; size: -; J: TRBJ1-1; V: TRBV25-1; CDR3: CASSVEGTGHGPAFF; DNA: TGTGCCAGCAGCGTAGAGGGGACAGGGCATGGTCCGGCTTTCTTT
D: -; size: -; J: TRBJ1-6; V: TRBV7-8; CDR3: CASSQAAKRHSPLHF; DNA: TGTGCCAGCAGCCAAGCCGCGAAAAGGCATTCACCCCTCCACTTT
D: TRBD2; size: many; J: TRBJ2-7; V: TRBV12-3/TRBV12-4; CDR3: CASSWTSGIYEQYF; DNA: TGTGCCAGCAGTTGGACTAGCGGGATCTACGAGCAGTACTTC
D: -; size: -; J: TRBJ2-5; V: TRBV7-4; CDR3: CASSSRGHQETQYF; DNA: TGTGCCAGCAGTTCCAGGGGCCACCAAGAGACCCAGTACTTC
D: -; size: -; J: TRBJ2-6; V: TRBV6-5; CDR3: CASRSIHTGHPLQALTF; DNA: TGTGCCAGCAGGTCAATACACACAGGTCACCCCCTTCAAGCCCTGACTTTC
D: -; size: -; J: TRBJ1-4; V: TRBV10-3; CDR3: CAISVRDGGNEKLFF; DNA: TGTGCCATCAGTGTCCGGGATGGGGGCAATGAAAAACTGTTTTTT
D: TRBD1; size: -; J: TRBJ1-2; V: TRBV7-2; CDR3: CASSNRDRGDYGYTF; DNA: TGTGCCAGCAGCAACCGGGACAGGGGAGACTATGGCTACACCTTC
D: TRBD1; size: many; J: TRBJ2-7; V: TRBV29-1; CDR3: CSVTGGSSYEQYF; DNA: TGCAGCGTTACAGGGGGCAGCTCCTACGAGCAGTACTTC
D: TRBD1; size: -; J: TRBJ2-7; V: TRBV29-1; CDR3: CSVGGQGWYEQYF; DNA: TGCAGCGTTGGCGGACAGGGGTGGTACGAGCAGTACTTC
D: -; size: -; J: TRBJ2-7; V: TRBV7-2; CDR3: CASSLAPGISEQYF; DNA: TGTGCCAGCAGCTTGGCTCCCGGAATCTCCGAGCAGTACTTC
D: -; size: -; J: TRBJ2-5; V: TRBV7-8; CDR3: CASRGGLETQYF; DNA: TGTGCCAGCAGAGGGGGATTAGAGACCCAGTACTTC
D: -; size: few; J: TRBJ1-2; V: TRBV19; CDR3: CASSIRPRKYGYTF; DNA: TGTGCCAGTAGTATAAGGCCGCGAAAATATGGCTACACCTTC
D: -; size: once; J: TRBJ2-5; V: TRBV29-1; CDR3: CSAGRGGQETQYF; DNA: TGCAGCGCCGGGAGAGGGGGACAAGAGACCCAGTACTTC
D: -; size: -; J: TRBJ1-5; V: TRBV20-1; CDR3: CSAAGGRVISNQPQHF; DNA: TGCAGTGCTGCGGGGGGGAGGGTAATTAGCAATCAGCCCCAGCATTTT
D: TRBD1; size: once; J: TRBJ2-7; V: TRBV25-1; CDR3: CASSWDRDGSYEQYF; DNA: TGTGCCAGCAGCTGGGACAGGGACGGGTCCTACGAGCAGTACTTC
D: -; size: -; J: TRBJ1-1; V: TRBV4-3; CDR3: CASSQDRTVQNTEAFF; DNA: TGCGCCAGCAGCCAAGATAGGACAGTCCAAAACACTGAAGCTTTCTTT
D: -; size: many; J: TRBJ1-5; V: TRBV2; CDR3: CASTQRGDQPQHF; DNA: TGTGCCAGCACTCAGCGAGGCGATCAGCCCCAGCATTTT
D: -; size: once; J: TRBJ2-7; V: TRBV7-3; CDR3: CASSQGLPQEASYEQYF; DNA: TGTGCCAGCAGCCAAGGTCTCCCACAGGAAGCCTCCTACGAGCAGTACTTC
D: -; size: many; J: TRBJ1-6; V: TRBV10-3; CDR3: CAISESMEGRSLHF; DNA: TGTGCCATCAGTGAGTCCATGGAGGGGAGATCCCTCCACTTT
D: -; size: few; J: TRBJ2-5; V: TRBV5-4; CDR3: CASSTGLDQETQYF; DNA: TGTGCCAGCAGCACGGGACTGGACCAAGAGACCCAGTACTTC
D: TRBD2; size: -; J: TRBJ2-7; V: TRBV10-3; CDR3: CASSLLAGGQYEQYF; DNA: TGTGCCAGCAGCCTACTAGCGGGAGGGCAATACGAGCAGTACTTC
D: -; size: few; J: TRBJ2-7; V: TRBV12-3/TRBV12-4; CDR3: CASSPGQAEQYF; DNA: TGTGCCAGCAGTCCTGGCCAGGCAGAGCAGTACTTC